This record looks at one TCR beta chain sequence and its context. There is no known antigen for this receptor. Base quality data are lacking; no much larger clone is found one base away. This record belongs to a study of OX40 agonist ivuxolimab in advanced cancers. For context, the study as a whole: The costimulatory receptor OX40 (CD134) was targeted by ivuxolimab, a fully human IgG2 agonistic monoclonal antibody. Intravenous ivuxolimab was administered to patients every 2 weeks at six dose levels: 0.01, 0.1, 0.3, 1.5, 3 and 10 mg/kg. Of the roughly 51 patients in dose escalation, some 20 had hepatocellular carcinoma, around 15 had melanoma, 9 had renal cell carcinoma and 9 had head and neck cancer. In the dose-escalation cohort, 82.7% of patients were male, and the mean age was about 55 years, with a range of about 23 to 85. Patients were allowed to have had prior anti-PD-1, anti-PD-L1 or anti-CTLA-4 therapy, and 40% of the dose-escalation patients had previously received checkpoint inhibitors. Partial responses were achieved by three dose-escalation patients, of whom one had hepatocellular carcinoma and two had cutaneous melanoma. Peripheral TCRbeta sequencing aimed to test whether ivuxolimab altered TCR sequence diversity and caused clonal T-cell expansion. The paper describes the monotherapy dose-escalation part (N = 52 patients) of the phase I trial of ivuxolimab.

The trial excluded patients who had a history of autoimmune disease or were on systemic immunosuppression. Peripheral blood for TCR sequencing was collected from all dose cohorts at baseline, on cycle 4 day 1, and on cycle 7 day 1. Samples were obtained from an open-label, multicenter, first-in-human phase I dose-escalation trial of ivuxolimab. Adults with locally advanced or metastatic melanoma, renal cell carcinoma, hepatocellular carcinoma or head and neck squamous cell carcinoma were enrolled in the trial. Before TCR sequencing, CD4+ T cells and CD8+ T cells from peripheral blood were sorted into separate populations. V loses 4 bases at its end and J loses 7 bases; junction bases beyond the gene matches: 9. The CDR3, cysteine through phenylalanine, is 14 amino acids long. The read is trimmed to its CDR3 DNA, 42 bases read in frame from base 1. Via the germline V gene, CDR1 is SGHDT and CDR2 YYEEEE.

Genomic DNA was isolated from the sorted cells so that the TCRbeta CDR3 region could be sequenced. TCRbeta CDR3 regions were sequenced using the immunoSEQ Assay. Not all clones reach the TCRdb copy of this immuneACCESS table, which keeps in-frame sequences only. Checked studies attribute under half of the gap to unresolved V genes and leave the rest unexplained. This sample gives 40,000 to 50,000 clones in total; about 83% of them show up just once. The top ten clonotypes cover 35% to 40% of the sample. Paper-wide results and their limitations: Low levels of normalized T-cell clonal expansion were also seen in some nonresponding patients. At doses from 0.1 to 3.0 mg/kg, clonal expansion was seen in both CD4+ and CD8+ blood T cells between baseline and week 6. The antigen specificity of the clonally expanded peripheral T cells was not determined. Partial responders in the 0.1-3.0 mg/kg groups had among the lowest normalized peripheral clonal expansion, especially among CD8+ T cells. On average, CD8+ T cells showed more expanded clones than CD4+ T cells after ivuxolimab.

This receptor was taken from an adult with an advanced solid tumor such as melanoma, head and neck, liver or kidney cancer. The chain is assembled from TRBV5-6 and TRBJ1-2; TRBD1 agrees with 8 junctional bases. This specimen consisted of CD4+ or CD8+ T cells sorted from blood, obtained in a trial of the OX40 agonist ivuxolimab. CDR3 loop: CASSMTGVSFGYTF. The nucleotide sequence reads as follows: TGTGCCAGCAGCATGACAGGGGTTTCGTTTGGCTACACCTTC.